This TCR beta chain was captured by sequencing in a study of blood T cell repertoires in COVID-19. Those enrolled, adults aged about 18 to 95 years, came from about two dozen US areas. Profiling relied on immunoSEQ multiplex PCR, and the TCRdb table lists in-frame clones only, not all of them. This table has 430,000 or so clones, around nine tenths appearing once. The CDR3 covers 13 residues. Between the trimmed V and J ends, which lost 6 bases and 1 base, there was a span of 9 bases. Germline V gene data show CDR1 as SNHLY and CDR2 as FYNNEI. The specimen was PBMCs or T cells enriched from blood (not recorded which). This rearrangement joins TRBV2 to TRBJ1-1; D is uncertain. This sequence originates from a woman younger than 35 who had been exposed to COVID-19. CDR3 residues: CASSHTPNTEAFF. The CDR3 DNA reads as TGTGCCAGCAGCCATACACCGAACACTGAAGCTTTCTTT.